This entry lists 30 T cell receptor beta chains sequenced from one sample in a study of blood T cell repertoires in COVID-19. Libraries were prepared by immunoSEQ multiplex PCR; TCRdb keeps only in-frame clonotypes and omits some of them. The sample carries roughly 100,000 clones, around nine tenths recorded once. The sequenced sample was peripheral blood. All receptors derive from a woman of 80 years or more in a cohort sampled during active COVID-19.

V and J are TRBV18 and TRBJ1-2, with D maybe TRBD1 (5 bases). Germline lookup yields CDR1 KGHSH and CDR2 LQKENI. V lost 3 bases and J 8 bases, leaving 13 bases between the germline ends. CDR3 length: 13 amino acids. CDR3 nucleotide sequence: TGTGCCAGCTCACCCAGTGACAGTAGGGGCTACACCTTC. This translates into CASSPSDSRGYTF.

The chain links TRBV3-1 (or the pseudogene TRBV3-2) to TRBJ1-4; D remains ambiguous. Germline V lookup: CDR1 LGHDT, CDR2 YNNKEL (reference sequence). The CDR3 sequence is 14 residues long. The V end was cut by 5 bases, the J end by 4 bases, with 11 bases between. The CDR3 sequence: CASSSRQSNEKLFF. Written as DNA, the CDR3 is TGTGCCAGCAGCTCGAGGCAGAGTAATGAAAAACTGTTTTTT.

This clone was recorded once. This rearrangement joins TRBV19 to TRBJ1-4; TRBD1 matches at 8 bases. The V gene's germline CDR1 is LNHDA and CDR2 SQIVND (reference sequence). The CDR3 consists of 14 residues. V was pared by 5 bases and J by 7 bases, with 6 bases of the junction left unmatched. As DNA, the CDR3 is TGTGCCAGTAGTTCAGGGGGCGGCCGTGAAAAACTGTTTTTT. Translating it yields CASSSGGGREKLFF.

J is TRBJ1-2 and V is TRBV6-5; D gene ambiguous. Germline CDR1 and CDR2: MNHEY and SVGAGI. The CDR3 contains 14 residues. V lost 5 bases and J 2 bases, leaving 12 bases between the germline ends. The CDR3 nucleotides are TGTGCCAGCAGTCGCCAGCGGACCAACTATGGCTACACCTTC. It specifies CASSRQRTNYGYTF.

The CDR3 sequence is CASSLETRGNTIYF. The CDR3 DNA follows: TGTGCCAGCAGTTTAGAAACCAGGGGAAACACCATATATTTT. The chain recombines TRBV28 with TRBJ1-3; D unresolved. V was cut by 2 bases and J by 4 bases, with 9 bases left in between. The CDR3 has 14 residues. The germline gives CDR1 MDHEN, CDR2 SYDVKM.

V gene TRBV19 combines with J gene TRBJ1-2; no clear D. Trimming cost V 3 bases and J 4 bases, with 9 bases left between them. Germline CDR1 and CDR2: LNHDA and SQIVND (reference sequence). The CDR3 has 13 amino acids. The DNA of the CDR3 is TGTGCCAGTAGTATGGCCGGACTCTATGGCTACACCTTC. Protein: CASSMAGLYGYTF.

This chain connects TRBV7-9 to TRBJ1-2; 7 positions match TRBD1. The V and J ends lost 7 bases and 2 bases, in that order; junction bases with no gene match: 10. CDR3 size: 15 residues. Germline CDR1 is SEHNR and CDR2 is FQNEAQ (reference sequence). CDR3 coding DNA: TGTGCCAGCACCCCCGGCGGACAGGCGAACTATGGCTACACCTTC. It yields the protein CASTPGGQANYGYTF.

The chain joins TRBV27 to TRBJ1-4; 10 nucleotides agree with TRBD1. The germline V gene has CDR1 MNHEY and CDR2 SMNVEV (reference sequence). The ends lost 7 bases at V and 5 bases at J; junction bases unmatched: 7. The CDR3 extends over 15 amino acids. The CDR3 protein is CASKRGQGTNEKLFF. CDR3 nucleotide sequence: TGTGCCAGCAAGAGGGGACAGGGGACAAATGAAAAACTGTTTTTT.

The chain has TRBV15 and TRBJ2-3, with D possibly being TRBD2 (6 bases). CDR1 and CDR2 from the germline V gene are LNHNV and YYDKDF (reference sequence). Trimming took off 2 bases at V and 1 base at J, with 13 bases between the two ends. The CDR3 contains 16 residues. The CDR3 is CATSRSPGTGTDTQYF. The CDR3 DNA sequence: TGTGCCACCAGCAGATCCCCGGGGACTGGCACAGATACGCAGTATTTT.

The chain has TRBV9 and TRBJ2-6, with D hard to call. With 3 bases removed from V and 0 bases from J, the gap between germline ends came to 4 bases. CDR3 size: 14 residues. Germline values: CDR1 SGDLS, CDR2 YYNGEE. The chain's CDR3 is CASSAYSGANVLTF. The CDR3 DNA is TGTGCCAGCAGCGCTTACTCTGGGGCCAACGTCCTGACTTTC.

The chain uses TRBV5-4 and TRBJ2-2, with 12 bases that match TRBD1. CDR1 is SGHNT, CDR2 YYREEE, per germline (reference sequence). V lost 3 bases, J lost 6 bases, and 6 bases stayed unmatched. CDR3 size: 16 residues. The CDR3 region is CASSSGQGARAGELFF. CDR3 sequence (DNA): TGTGCCAGCAGCTCGGGACAGGGGGCGCGTGCCGGGGAGCTGTTTTTT.

This chain uses TRBV15 with TRBJ1-5, with 7 bases that match TRBD1. This CDR3 spans 16 amino acids. J was trimmed by 6 bases and V by 3 bases; bases with no gene match: 11. In germline, CDR1 is LNHNV, CDR2 YYDKDF (reference sequence). The CDR3 sequence is CATSSPLRGVGQPQHF. CDR3 sequence (DNA): TGTGCCACCAGCAGTCCTCTCAGGGGGGTCGGTCAGCCCCAGCATTTT.

The chain employs TRBV19 and TRBJ2-7; 9 bases are a match to TRBD1. CDR1 is LNHDA and CDR2 is SQIVND in the germline V gene (reference sequence). V shed 5 bases, J shed 2 bases, and the junction held 4 bases outside the gene matches. CDR3 length: 14 amino acids. The CDR3 loop reads CASSFRQGAYEQYF. CDR3 sequence (DNA): TGTGCCAGTAGTTTCCGACAGGGGGCCTACGAGCAGTACTTC. The full variable domain, in which reference TRBV19 and TRBJ2-7 provide the parts outside the CDR3, is DGGITQSPKYLFRKEGQNVTLSCEQNLNHDAMYWYRQDPGQGLRLIYYSQIVNDFQKGDIAEGYSVSREKKESFPLTVTSAQKNPTAFYLCASSFRQGAYEQYFGPGTRLTVT.

The chain carries TRBV3-1 (or the pseudogene TRBV3-2) and TRBJ1-1, with D tentatively TRBD1 (5 bases). The V gene's germline CDR1 is LGHDT and CDR2 YNNKEL (reference sequence). Trimming removed 0 bases at V and 11 bases at J, with 13 bases between. The CDR3 extends over 13 amino acids. Written as DNA, the CDR3 is TGTGCCAGCAGCCAAGATACCCGTGGGGGGGCTTTCTTT. Translated: CASSQDTRGGAFF.

The J gene is TRBJ1-4, the V gene TRBV24-1; TRBD1 agrees at 8 bases. V shed 2 bases, J shed 7 bases, and the junction held 11 bases outside the gene matches. This CDR3 is 17 amino acids long. Germline CDR1 and CDR2: KGHDR and SFDVKD. The CDR3: CATSDSKQQGVIEKLFF. DNA for the CDR3: TGTGCCACCAGTGATTCCAAGCAACAGGGGGTAATTGAAAAACTGTTTTTT.

This clone was counted between two and nine times. The chain carries TRBV2 and TRBJ2-5; no firm D call. Germline CDR1 SNHLY, CDR2 FYNNEI. The V end was cut by 4 bases, the J end by 1 base, with 13 bases between. The CDR3 runs 15 residues. The CDR3 sequence is CASSVRLQSQETQYF. The CDR3 coding sequence is TGTGCCAGCAGTGTCCGGTTACAGAGCCAAGAGACCCAGTACTTC. The full variable domain, its missing parts supplied by reference TRBV2 and TRBJ2-5, is EPEVTQTPSHQVTQMGQEVILRCVPISNHLYFYWYRQILGQKVEFLVSFYNNEISEKSEIFDDQFSVERPDGSNFTLKIRSTKLEDSAMYFCASSVRLQSQETQYFGPGTRLLVL.

The chain recombines TRBV7-2 with TRBJ2-7; perhaps TRBD1 as D (5 bases). Deletions cut 2 bases from V and 4 bases from J, with 12 bases between. This CDR3 contains 14 residues. Germline CDR1 reads SGHTA; CDR2 reads FQGNSA. CDR3 nucleotide sequence: TGTGCCAGCAGCTTAAGGGGCGTCTGGTACGAGCAGTACTTC. Its protein is CASSLRGVWYEQYF.

The chain is built from TRBV5-1 and TRBJ2-1, with 10 nucleotides matching TRBD1. The trim removed 4 bases at V and 10 bases at J, leaving 11 bases unmatched. Germline V gives CDR1 SGHRS, CDR2 YFSETQ. The CDR3 extends over 15 amino acids. The CDR3 loop reads CASSPTGGLYWEQFF. The DNA for the CDR3 is TGCGCCAGCAGCCCGACAGGGGGCCTTTATTGGGAGCAGTTCTTC.

The CDR3 DNA follows: TGTGCCAGCAGTGCACAGGGGTTGCCCCAGCATTTT. Amino acids: CASSAQGLPQHF. The chain combines TRBV3-1 (or the pseudogene TRBV3-2) with TRBJ1-5, with 7 positions matching TRBD1. CDR1 LGHDT and CDR2 YNNKEL come from the germline V gene (reference sequence). There are 12 residues in the CDR3. Trimming took 6 bases from V and 9 from J; bases not matched to a gene: 5.

The rearrangement joins TRBV3-1 (or the pseudogene TRBV3-2) to TRBJ2-1; TRBD2 agrees at 8 bases. Germline V gives CDR1 LGHDT, CDR2 YNNKEL (reference sequence). CDR3 length: 17 amino acids. V lost 0 bases to trimming and J lost 6 bases; unmatched junction nucleotides: 10. The CDR3 loop is CASSQDSGGARSNEQFF. The CDR3 nucleotides are TGTGCCAGCAGCCAAGATTCGGGAGGGGCGCGGTCCAATGAGCAGTTCTTC.

The chain links TRBV7-9 to TRBJ1-2; 9 bases match TRBD1. The germline V gene encodes CDR1 SEHNR and CDR2 FQNEAQ (reference sequence). The CDR3 runs 13 residues. The J segment lost 8 bases and the V segment lost 4 bases, leaving 5 bases of the junction unmatched. CDR3 in DNA: TGTGCCAGCAGCTCCCCGGGACAGGGAGGCTACACCTTC. Translating it yields CASSSPGQGGYTF. The whole variable domain, filled in from reference TRBV7-9 and TRBJ1-2, reads DTGVSQNPRHKITKRGQNVTFRCDPISEHNRLYWYRQTLGQGPEFLTYFQNEAQLEKSRLLSDRFSAERPKGSFSTLEIQRTEQGDSAMYLCASSSPGQGGYTFGSGTRLTVV.

V gene TRBV24-1 combines with J gene TRBJ2-1, with D maybe TRBD2 (6 bases). The CDR3 totals 17 residues. Trimming removed 3 bases at V and 0 bases at J, with 14 bases between. From germline, CDR1 is KGHDR and CDR2 SFDVKD. The chain's CDR3 is CATSDGGSTSSYNEQFF. The CDR3 DNA sequence: TGTGCCACCAGTGATGGGGGGAGCACGAGCTCCTACAATGAGCAGTTCTTC.

The CDR3 nucleotides read TGTGCCAGCAGTTTATCAGGGGTAACCTATTACGAGCAGTACTTC. Translating it yields CASSLSGVTYYEQYF. The chain links TRBV27 to TRBJ2-7, with D maybe TRBD1 (5 bases). The CDR3 is made up of 15 amino acids. CDR1 MNHEY and CDR2 SMNVEV come from the germline V gene (reference sequence). Deletions cut 0 bases from V and 4 bases from J, with 13 bases between.

This chain connects TRBV19 to TRBJ2-1, with TRBD2 identical over 7 bases. The J segment lost 4 bases and the V segment lost 7 bases, leaving 13 bases of the junction unmatched. Germline V gene lookup returns CDR1 LNHDA and CDR2 SQIVND (reference sequence). This CDR3 is 16 amino acids long. This CDR3 is CASTHRASGYYNEQFF. Here the CDR3 DNA reads TGTGCCAGTACCCATAGGGCTAGCGGTTATTACAATGAGCAGTTCTTC.

The chain is built from TRBV29-1 and TRBJ1-2; D uncertain. Trimming cost V 7 bases and J 1 base, with 10 bases left between them. This CDR3 spans 12 amino acids. Germline V gene data show CDR1 as SQVTM and CDR2 as ANQGSEA. CDR3 loop: CSALTDNYGYTF. The DNA of the CDR3 is TGCAGCGCCCTTACAGATAACTATGGCTACACCTTC.

The chain recombines TRBV7-3 with TRBJ1-1; D is possibly TRBD1 (6 bases). The CDR3 is 14 amino acids. V lost 6 bases, J lost 5 bases, and 16 bases lay in between. Per the germline V gene, CDR1 is SGHTA and CDR2 is FQGTGA. The CDR3 region is CASSSQGSGTEAFF. DNA of the CDR3: TGTGCCAGCAGTTCGCAGGGGTCGGGGACTGAAGCTTTCTTT.

This chain joins TRBV18 and TRBJ2-1; 8 bases match TRBD2. This CDR3 is built from 16 residues. CDR1 and CDR2 from the germline V gene are KGHSH and LQKENI. The V gene end was trimmed by 3 bases and the J gene end by 2 bases; junction bases not matched to a gene: 6. The DNA for the CDR3 is TGTGCCAGCTCACCGACACTAGCGGACGCCTACAATGAGCAGTTCTTC. Translated: CASSPTLADAYNEQFF.

The chain uses TRBV15 and TRBJ1-1; no clear D gene. CDR1 and CDR2 (germline): LNHNV, YYDKDF (reference sequence). The CDR3 is 13 amino acids. Trimming took 2 bases from V and 10 from J, leaving 14 bases between them. The CDR3 protein is CATSRSLRGTAFF. The CDR3 DNA reads as TGTGCCACCAGCAGAAGTCTCCGGGGTACAGCTTTCTTT.

The chain is built from TRBV24-1 and TRBJ2-3; 8 bases are a match to TRBD1. V dropped 4 bases and J dropped 5; count of bases not matched to a gene: 7. Germline V gene sequence: CDR1 KGHDR, CDR2 SFDVKD. This CDR3 has 15 residues. The CDR3 DNA sequence: TGTGCCACCAGTGAAAGACAGGGGCTGGGAGATACGCAGTATTTT. Translation gives CATSERQGLGDTQYF.

This sequence joins TRBV27 and TRBJ2-4; tentatively, D is TRBD1 (6 bases). Germline V CDR1 and CDR2: MNHEY, SMNVEV (reference sequence). The CDR3 spans 11 residues. V was clipped by 5 bases and J by 15 bases, with 14 bases between them. The CDR3 here is CASSTPGHLYF. CDR3 sequence (DNA): TGTGCCAGCAGTACACCGGGACACCTGTACTTC.